This T cell receptor beta chain was sequenced in a study of shared clonotypes between healthy human individuals. CDR1 and CDR2 (germline): MGHRA, YSYEKL. The V and J ends lost 4 bases and 7 bases respectively, with 17 bases between them. The CDR3 loop spans 14 amino acids. TCRdb's table, derived via immunoSEQ multiplex PCR, lists solely in-frame clones and lacks some. The table records around 500,000 clones, about three quarters of them present only once. The donors, healthy adults who were HIV-negative, had experienced no recent acute infections or vaccinations. This rearrangement joins TRBV4-1 to TRBJ2-7; the D is unclear. This clonotype was sampled from a woman in her thirties or forties in good health. Some clones in this sample may be carry-over from other donors' samples. The sequenced sample consisted of PBMCs. CDR3 nucleotide sequence: TGCGCCAGCAGCCCCCCTTACCGCAGTGGGGAGCAGTACTTC. As protein: CASSPPYRSGEQYF.